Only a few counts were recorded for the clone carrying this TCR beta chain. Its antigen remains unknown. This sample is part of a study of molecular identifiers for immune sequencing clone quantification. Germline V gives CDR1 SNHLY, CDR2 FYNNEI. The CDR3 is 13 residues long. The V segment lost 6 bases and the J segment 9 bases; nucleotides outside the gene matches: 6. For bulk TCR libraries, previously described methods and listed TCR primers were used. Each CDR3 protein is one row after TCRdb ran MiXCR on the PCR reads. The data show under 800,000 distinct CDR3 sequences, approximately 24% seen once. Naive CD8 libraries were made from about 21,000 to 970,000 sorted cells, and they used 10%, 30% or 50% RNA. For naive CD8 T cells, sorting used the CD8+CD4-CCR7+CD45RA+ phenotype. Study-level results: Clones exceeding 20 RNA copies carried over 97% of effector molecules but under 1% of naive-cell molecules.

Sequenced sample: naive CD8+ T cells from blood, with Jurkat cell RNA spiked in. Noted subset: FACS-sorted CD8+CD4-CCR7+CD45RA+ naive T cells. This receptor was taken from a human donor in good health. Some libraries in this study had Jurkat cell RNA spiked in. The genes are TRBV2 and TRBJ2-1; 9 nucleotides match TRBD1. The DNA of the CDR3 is TGTGCCAGCAGCTCCGGGACAGGGAGTGAGCAGTTCTTC. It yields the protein CASSSGTGSEQFF.